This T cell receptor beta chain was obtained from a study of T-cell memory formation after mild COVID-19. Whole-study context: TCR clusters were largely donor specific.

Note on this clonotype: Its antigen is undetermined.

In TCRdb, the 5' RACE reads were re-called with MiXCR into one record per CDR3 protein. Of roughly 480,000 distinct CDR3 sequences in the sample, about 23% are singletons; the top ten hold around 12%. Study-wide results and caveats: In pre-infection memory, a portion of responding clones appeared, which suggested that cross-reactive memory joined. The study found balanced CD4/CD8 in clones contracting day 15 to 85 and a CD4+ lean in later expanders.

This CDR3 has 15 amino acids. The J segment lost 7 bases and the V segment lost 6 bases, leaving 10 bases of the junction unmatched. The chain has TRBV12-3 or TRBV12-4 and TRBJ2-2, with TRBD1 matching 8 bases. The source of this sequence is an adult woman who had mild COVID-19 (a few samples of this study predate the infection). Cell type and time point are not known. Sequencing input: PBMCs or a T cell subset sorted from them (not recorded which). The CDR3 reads CASSDETGEVGELFF. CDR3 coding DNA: TGTGCCAGCAGCGATGAGACAGGGGAGGTCGGGGAGCTGTTTTTT.